These T cell receptor beta chains were read from a single sample in a study of blood T cell repertoires in COVID-19. TCRdb keeps only in-frame clones here, not all; method: immunoSEQ multiplex PCR. Of a few hundred thousand clones listed, 70% to 90% are singletons. Sequencing input: PBMCs or T cells enriched from blood (not recorded which). These receptors all come from a woman younger than 45 who had recovered from COVID-19. Each CDR3 is given with its conserved first and last residue.

CDR3 protein,V gene,J gene,CDR3 length
CASSPPRKSTSTDTQYF,TRBV16,TRBJ2-3,17
CASSKPRTVWYSNQPQHF,TRBV21-1,TRBJ1-5,18
CASSYSGTGVYGYTF,TRBV7-2,TRBJ1-2,15
CASSHSYNEQFF,TRBV7-9,TRBJ2-1,12
CATSVRRELGVDTQYF,TRBV24-1,TRBJ2-3,16
CASWEDRHYEQYF,TRBV18,TRBJ2-7,13
CASSDVKGVGYTF,TRBV2,TRBJ1-2,13
CASSAGTSAEQFF,TRBV5-1,TRBJ2-1,13
CASGSGLAGPRGYNEQFF,TRBV12-5,TRBJ2-1,18
CASRDRGQGAYGYTF,TRBV6-5,TRBJ1-2,15
CASSPGLGSNEQFF,TRBV4-1,TRBJ2-1,14
CASSQRGLTGLSDEQYF,TRBV6-6,TRBJ2-7,17
CASSFWRVRPGSSYNEQFF,TRBV28,TRBJ2-1,19
CASSYGGTTSYEQYF,TRBV6-5,TRBJ2-7,15
CASSLTREKLFF,TRBV28,TRBJ1-4,12
CASSPPAGRQAFF,TRBV18,TRBJ1-1,13
CASSFSQGQGAWEQYF,TRBV13,TRBJ2-7,16
CASSMGAANTGELFF,TRBV19,TRBJ2-2,15
CASRSGDNEPQHF,TRBV19,TRBJ1-5,13
CASSLVRANYGYTF,TRBV7-2,TRBJ1-2,14
CASSLGLAEAFF,TRBV28,TRBJ1-1,12
CASSVSGNTEAFF,TRBV5-4,TRBJ1-1,13
CASSLSRTGEGYTF,TRBV13,TRBJ1-2,14
CASSIDRGTYEQYF,TRBV19,TRBJ2-7,14
CASSLGPLREKLFF,TRBV28,TRBJ1-4,14
CASTGTGDEKLFF,TRBV19,TRBJ1-4,13
CASRGQALGEEKLFF,TRBV5-6,TRBJ1-4,15
CASSPAGAENIQYF,TRBV18,TRBJ2-4,14
CASSLYTSGSEQYF,TRBV5-1,TRBJ2-7,14
CASGGGMNTEAFF,TRBV12-3/TRBV12-4,TRBJ1-1,13
CASSLSSGYSGANVLTF,TRBV4-2,TRBJ2-6,17
CASSESGLAGAYQETQYF,TRBV10-1,TRBJ2-5,18
CAWSHRGRGPGANVLTF,TRBV30,TRBJ2-6,17
CASSRQGQNIQYF,TRBV28,TRBJ2-4,13
CATSRGQGGGYTF,TRBV15,TRBJ1-2,13
CASIEGLAGKETQYF,TRBV10-1,TRBJ2-5,15
CASSLSSGSRDRGSYEQYF,TRBV27,TRBJ2-7,19
CASRGGGPYGNTIYF,TRBV28,TRBJ1-3,15
CASSLITPGRRGAKNIQYF,TRBV5-1,TRBJ2-4,19
CASSSAPGGGHNYGYTF,TRBV28,TRBJ1-2,17
CASSVLADPSTDTQYF,TRBV10-1,TRBJ2-3,16
CASSKRTRGSETQYF,TRBV19,TRBJ2-5,15
CASSPGLAGEAGELFF,TRBV5-1,TRBJ2-2,16
CASSLEGGGYGYTF,TRBV7-6,TRBJ1-2,14
CASSYGQGGTNEKLFF,TRBV2,TRBJ1-4,16
CASSSTLFTAPEGNTEAFF,TRBV7-8,TRBJ1-1,19
CASSPSGSTYEQYF,TRBV19,TRBJ2-7,14
CASSYSDSSSTYEQYF,TRBV28,TRBJ2-7,16
CASSSLRGLLTDTQYF,TRBV7-6,TRBJ2-3,16
CATSSERQGSEKLFF,TRBV15,TRBJ1-4,15
CASSQTGGGLGGYTF,TRBV6-5,TRBJ1-2,15
CASSQVYLAGINEQFF,TRBV4-1,TRBJ2-1,16
CASSQIDRLVNEQFF,TRBV4-2,TRBJ2-1,15